The T cell receptor (beta chain) described here comes from a study of cytomegalovirus exposure and HLA in healthy donors (dated by TCRdb to the late 2010s). About the investigation overall: According to a later analysis, one platform produced both the roughly 120 validation repertoires and the 720 or so repertoires of the first cohort. To predict cytomegalovirus infection status, the study brought together high-throughput TCR immunosequencing, statistical association of individual TCRs with disease status, and machine learning. Along with the roughly 700-subject first cohort, a separate validation cohort of approximately 110 different subjects was used. The study was designed to test whether signatures of past pathogen exposure could be identified by cataloging public T cell receptors.

V loses 10 bases at its end and J loses 5 bases; junction bases beyond the gene matches: 7. CDR1 and CDR2 (SNHLY, FYNNEI) derive from the germline V gene. The CDR3, from cysteine to phenylalanine, totals 12 residues. The sequence is cut down to CDR3 DNA, 36 bases in frame from base 1. Library generation was performed with the immunoSEQ multiplex PCR assay. In the authors' own workflow: A statistical classification framework was developed to diagnose cytomegalovirus status using the catalog of TCR beta chain sequences. TCRdb obtained this table from immuneACCESS and retained in-frame rearrangements with V and J assigned. These tables miss some clones; where compared with another copy, unresolved V genes account for less than half of the shortfall, and the remainder is unexplained. V and J calls and clone size come straight from that table; D and trimming were deduced from the DNA. The sample table records roughly 170,000 clones; around 82% of these occur just once. The ten largest make up approximately 3% of the sample.

Separate from the approximately 700-subject first cohort, the validation cohort of roughly 120 subjects was the group to which the donors belonged. Details on this clone: Its antigen is still unknown. No base qualities exist here, and no much larger clone lies one base off it.

Overall results and qualifications from the work: A later analysis found that TCRs clustered in the first cohort also tended to co-occur in the approximately 120 validation repertoires, with approximately 95% of cluster scores above 0. A later analysis had no HLA typing for the validation cohort, so co-occurrence there was scored across all 110 or so repertoires. In vitro tests confirmed that three of the cytomegalovirus-associated TCR beta chains recognize cytomegalovirus antigens. While some public TCRs were present in many individuals, most TCR sequences turned up only very rarely across donors. A total of about 180 TCR beta chains were listed by the study as associated with cytomegalovirus. The authors suggested that the approach could potentially be extended to other disease states and immunological phenotypes. The classifier was reported to diagnose cytomegalovirus status with high specificity and sensitivity in both the original cohort and the validation cohort.

This chain is built from TRBV2 and TRBJ1-2, with 7 bases aligning to TRBD1. The TCR was taken from a woman aged 18-29 years in good health and CMV-seropositive. The source material was PBMCs. The CDR3 has the sequence CAIQGGRYGYTF. The DNA is as follows: TGTGCCATCCAGGGGGGTCGGTATGGCTACACCTTC.